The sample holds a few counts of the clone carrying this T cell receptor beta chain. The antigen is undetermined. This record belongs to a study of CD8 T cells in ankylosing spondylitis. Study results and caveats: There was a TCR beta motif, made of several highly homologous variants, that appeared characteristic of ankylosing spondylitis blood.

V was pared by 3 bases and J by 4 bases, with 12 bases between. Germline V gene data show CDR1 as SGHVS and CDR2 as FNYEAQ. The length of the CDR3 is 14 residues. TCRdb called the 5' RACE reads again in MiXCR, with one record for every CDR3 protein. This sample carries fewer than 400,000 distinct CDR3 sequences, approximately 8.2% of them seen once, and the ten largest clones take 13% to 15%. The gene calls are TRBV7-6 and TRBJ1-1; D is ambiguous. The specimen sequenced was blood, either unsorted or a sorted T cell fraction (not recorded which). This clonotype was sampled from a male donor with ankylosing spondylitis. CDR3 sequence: CASSFREEGTEAFF. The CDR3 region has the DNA TGTGCCAGCAGCTTTAGGGAAGAAGGCACTGAAGCTTTCTTT.